The clone carrying this T cell receptor beta chain has just a few counts. Its antigen is unidentified. The sample comes from a study of T-cell reconstitution after alpha-beta-depleted transplantation in children. Study-level points and caveats: Fresh T-cell production supplied most of the T-cell counts and diversity seen one year after transplant. There were reportedly several hundred expanded graft clones from which alpha-beta T cells came about two months after transplant. Surviving recipient cells, namely T cells and thymic progenitors, were the source of high day-60 TCRbeta diversity in some patients.

Unique molecular identifiers were built into the TCRbeta library. In TCRdb, the PCR reads were re-called with MiXCR into one record per CDR3 protein. There are about 640,000 distinct CDR3 sequences in the sample; 13% occur only once, and around 2.2% lies in the top ten. This material consisted of PBMCs, mostly from graft donor cells, taken 360 days after TCRalphabeta/CD19-depleted stem cell transplant. The receptor was isolated from a male patient younger than 18 who had a stem cell transplant for acute myeloid leukemia, so the T cells may come from the graft donor.

The CDR3 DNA reads TGCAGTGCCATCGGTGCCACAGATACGCAGTATTTT. Its protein product is CSAIGATDTQYF. The chain joins TRBV20-1 to TRBJ2-3; D not certain. Germline CDR1 DFQATT, CDR2 SNEGSKA (reference sequence). The CDR3 length is 12 residues. The V end was cut by 6 bases, the J end by 2 bases, with 9 bases between.